The source of this TCR beta chain is a study of T cell repertoires in cytomegalovirus infection. Study as a whole: CMV epitopes, recently identified HLA-C-restricted and well-studied HLA-B-restricted, were used. CMV infection together with matching HLA type was indicated by public TCR beta signatures. Points from the study as a whole: Predominance within the ex vivo response was attributable to HLA-C-restricted CMV-specific TCR beta clonotypes. Adding up the frequency of public TCR beta families identified people who carried CMV plus the relevant HLA.

TCRdb recomputed calls from the reads with MiXCR, one row per CDR3 protein. Among 830,000 or so distinct CDR3 sequences listed, about 33% were seen once. Notes on this clonotype: Its antigen is still unknown.

V was clipped by 1 base and J by 2 bases, with 16 bases between them. Per germline, CDR1 MGHRA and CDR2 YSYEKL. There are 17 residues in the CDR3. The rearrangement uses TRBV4-1 and TRBJ2-3; a possible D gene is TRBD1 (6 bases). The starting material was cultured CD8+ T cells from PBMCs, obtained from culture after CMV antigen stimulation. The origin of this receptor is a human donor in good health (CMV status not recorded). Some clones in this sample may be carry-over from other donors' samples. The CDR3 spells CASSQAPGARDTDTQYF. CDR3 DNA: TGCGCCAGCAGCCAAGCCCCAGGGGCCCGGGACACAGATACGCAGTATTTT.